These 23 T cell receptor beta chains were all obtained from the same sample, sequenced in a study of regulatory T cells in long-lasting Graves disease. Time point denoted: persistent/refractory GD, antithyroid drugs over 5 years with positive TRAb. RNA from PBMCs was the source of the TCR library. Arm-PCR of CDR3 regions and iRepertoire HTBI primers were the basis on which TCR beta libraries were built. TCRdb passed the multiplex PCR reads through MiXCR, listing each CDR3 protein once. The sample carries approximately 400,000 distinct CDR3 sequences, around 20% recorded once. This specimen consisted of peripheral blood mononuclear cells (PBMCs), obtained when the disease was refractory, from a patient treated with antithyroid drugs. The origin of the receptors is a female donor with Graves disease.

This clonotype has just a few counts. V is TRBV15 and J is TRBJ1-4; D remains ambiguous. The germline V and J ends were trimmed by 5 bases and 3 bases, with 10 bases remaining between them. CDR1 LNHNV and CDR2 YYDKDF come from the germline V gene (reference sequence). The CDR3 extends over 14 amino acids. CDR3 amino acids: CATSDGWSNEKLFF. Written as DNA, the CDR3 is TGTGCCACCAGCGACGGGTGGTCTAATGAAAAACTGTTTTTT.

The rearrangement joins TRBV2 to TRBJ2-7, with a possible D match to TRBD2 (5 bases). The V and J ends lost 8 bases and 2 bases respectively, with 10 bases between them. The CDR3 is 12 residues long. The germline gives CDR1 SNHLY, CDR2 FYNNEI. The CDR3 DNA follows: TGTGCCAGCGGTCGGGAAGCCTACGAGCAGTACTTC. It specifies CASGREAYEQYF.

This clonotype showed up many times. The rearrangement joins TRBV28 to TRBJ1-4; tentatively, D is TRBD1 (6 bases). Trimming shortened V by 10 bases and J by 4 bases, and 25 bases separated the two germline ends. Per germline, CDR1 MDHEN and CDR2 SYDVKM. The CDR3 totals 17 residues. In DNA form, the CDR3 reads TGTGCCATTAGGGCCCGTTTATCGGCAGGGGATAATGAAAAACTGTTTTTT. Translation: CAIRARLSAGDNEKLFF.

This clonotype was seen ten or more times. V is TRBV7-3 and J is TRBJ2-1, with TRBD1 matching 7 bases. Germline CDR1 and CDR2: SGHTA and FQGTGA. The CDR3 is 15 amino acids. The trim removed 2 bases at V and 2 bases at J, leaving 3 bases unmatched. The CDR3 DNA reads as TGTGCCAGCAGCTTAGGGCAGGGGGCCTACAATGAGCAGTTCTTC. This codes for CASSLGQGAYNEQFF.

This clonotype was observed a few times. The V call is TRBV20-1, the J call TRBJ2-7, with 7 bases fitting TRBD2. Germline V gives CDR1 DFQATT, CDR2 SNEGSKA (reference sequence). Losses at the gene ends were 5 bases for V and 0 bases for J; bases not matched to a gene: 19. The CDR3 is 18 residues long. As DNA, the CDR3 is TGCAGTGCTCCCTGGATCCCGCGTAGCGGGCCTATCTCCTACGAGCAGTACTTC. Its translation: CSAPWIPRSGPISYEQYF.

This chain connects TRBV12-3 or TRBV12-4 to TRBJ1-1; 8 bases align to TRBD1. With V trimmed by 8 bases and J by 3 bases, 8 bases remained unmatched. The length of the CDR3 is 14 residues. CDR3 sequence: CASSPRTGYTEAFF. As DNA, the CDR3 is TGTGCCAGCTCACCAAGGACAGGGTACACTGAAGCTTTCTTT.

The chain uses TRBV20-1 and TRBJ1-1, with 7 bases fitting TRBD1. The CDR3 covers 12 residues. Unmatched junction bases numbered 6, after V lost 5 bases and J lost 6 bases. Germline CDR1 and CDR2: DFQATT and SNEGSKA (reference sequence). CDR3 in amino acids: CSAHRQGSEAFF. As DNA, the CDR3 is TGCAGTGCTCATCGACAGGGATCTGAAGCTTTCTTT.

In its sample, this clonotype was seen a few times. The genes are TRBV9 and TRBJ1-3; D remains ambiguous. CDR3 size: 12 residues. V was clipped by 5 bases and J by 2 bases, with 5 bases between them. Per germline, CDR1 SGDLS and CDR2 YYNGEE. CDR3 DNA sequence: TGTGCCAGCAGTGGGGCTGGAAACACCATATATTTT. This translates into CASSGAGNTIYF.

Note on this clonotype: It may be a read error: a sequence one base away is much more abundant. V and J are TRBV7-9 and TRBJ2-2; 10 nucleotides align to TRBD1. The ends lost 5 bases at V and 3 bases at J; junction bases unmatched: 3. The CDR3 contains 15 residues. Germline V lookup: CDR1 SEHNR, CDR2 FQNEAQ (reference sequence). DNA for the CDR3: TGTGCCAGCAGCCCCGGGACAGGGGACACCGGGGAGCTGTTTTTT. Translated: CASSPGTGDTGELFF.

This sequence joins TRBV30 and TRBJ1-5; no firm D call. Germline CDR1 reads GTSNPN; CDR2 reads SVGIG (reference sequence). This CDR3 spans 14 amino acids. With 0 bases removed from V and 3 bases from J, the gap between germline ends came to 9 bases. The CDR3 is CAWSVVDINQPQHF. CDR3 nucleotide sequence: TGTGCCTGGAGTGTAGTCGACATCAATCAGCCCCAGCATTTT.

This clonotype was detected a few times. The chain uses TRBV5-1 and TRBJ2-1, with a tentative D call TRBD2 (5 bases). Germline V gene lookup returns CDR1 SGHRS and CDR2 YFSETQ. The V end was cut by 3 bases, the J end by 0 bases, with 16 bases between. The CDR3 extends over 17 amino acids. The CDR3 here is CASSSQIASSSYNEQFF. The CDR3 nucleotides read TGCGCCAGCAGCTCCCAAATAGCGTCGAGCTCCTACAATGAGCAGTTCTTC.

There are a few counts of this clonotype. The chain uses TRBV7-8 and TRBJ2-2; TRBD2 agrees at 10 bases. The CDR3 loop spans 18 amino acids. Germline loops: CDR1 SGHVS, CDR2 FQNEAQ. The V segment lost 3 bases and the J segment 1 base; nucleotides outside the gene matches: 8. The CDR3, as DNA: TGTGCCAGCAGCTTGAGGGCTAGCGGGAGCCTGAACACCGGGGAGCTGTTTTTT. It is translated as CASSLRASGSLNTGELFF.

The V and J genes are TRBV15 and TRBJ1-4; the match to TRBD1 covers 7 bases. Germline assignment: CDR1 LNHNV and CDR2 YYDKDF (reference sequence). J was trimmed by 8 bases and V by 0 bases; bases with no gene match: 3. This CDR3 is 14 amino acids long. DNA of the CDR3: TGTGCCACCAGCAGAGATATACAGGGGGAAAAACTGTTTTTT. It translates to CATSRDIQGEKLFF.

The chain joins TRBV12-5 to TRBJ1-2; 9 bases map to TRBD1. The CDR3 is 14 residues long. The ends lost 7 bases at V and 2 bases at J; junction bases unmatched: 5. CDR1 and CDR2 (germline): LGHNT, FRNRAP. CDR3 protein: CASAPGQGNYGYTF. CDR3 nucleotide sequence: TGTGCTAGTGCCCCCGGACAGGGGAACTATGGCTACACCTTC.

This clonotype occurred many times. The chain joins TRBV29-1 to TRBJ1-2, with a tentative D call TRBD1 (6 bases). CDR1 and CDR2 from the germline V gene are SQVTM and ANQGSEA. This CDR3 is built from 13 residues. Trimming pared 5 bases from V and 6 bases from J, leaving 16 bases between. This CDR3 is CSVRGQGMNGYTF. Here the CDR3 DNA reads TGCAGCGTTCGCGGTCAGGGGATGAATGGCTACACCTTC. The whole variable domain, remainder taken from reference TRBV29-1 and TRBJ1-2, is SAVISQKPSRDICQRGTSLTIQCQVDSQVTMMFWYRQQPGQSLTLIATANQGSEATYESGFVIDKFPISRPNLTFSTLTVSNMSPEDSSIYLCSVRGQGMNGYTFGSGTRLTVV.

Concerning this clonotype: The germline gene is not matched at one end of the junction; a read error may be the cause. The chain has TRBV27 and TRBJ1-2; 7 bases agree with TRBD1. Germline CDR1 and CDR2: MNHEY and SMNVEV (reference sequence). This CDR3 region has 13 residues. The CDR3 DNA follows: TGTGCCACCAGGACGATGAGGGGGCATGGCCACACCTTC. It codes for CATRTMRGHGHTF.

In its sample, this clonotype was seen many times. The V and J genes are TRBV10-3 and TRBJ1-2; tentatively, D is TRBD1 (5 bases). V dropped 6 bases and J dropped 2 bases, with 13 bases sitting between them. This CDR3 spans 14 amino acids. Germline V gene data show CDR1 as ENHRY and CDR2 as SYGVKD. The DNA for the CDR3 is TGTGCCATCAGCCTTATGGACATAAACTATGGCTACACCTTC. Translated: CAISLMDINYGYTF.

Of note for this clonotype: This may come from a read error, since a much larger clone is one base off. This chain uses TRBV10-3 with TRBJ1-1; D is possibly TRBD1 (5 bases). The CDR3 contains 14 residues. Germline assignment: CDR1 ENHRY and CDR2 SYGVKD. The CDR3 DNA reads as TGTGCCATCACTCCTGACAGAACGAACGCTGAAGCTTTCTTT. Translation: CAITPDRTNAEAFF.

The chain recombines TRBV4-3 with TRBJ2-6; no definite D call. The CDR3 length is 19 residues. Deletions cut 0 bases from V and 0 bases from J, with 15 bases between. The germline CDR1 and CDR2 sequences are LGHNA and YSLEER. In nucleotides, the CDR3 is TGCGCCAGCAGCCAAGACCTCGTTTACTTAGACTCTGGGGCCAACGTCCTGACTTTC. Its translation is CASSQDLVYLDSGANVLTF.

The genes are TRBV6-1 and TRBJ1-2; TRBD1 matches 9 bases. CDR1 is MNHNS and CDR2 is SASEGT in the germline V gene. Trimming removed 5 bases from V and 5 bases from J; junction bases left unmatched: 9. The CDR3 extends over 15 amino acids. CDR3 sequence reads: CASSPGQGLMYGYTF. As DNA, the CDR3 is TGTGCCAGCAGTCCGGGACAGGGTTTGATGTATGGCTACACCTTC.

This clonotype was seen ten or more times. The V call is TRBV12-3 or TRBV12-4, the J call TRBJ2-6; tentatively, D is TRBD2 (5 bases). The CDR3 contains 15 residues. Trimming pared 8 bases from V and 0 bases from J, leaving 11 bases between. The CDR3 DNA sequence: TGTGCCAGCCGGGGAACGGACTCTGGGGCCAACGTCCTGACTTTC. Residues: CASRGTDSGANVLTF.

The CDR3 spells CASRPDSRQTQYF. The CDR3 nucleotides read TGTGCCAGCAGACCAGACAGTCGACAGACCCAGTACTTC. The genes are TRBV7-9 and TRBJ2-5; D might be TRBD1 (5 bases). Germline CDR1 and CDR2: SEHNR and FQNEAQ (reference sequence). The CDR3 extends over 13 amino acids. V lost 6 bases and J lost 6, with 14 bases in between.

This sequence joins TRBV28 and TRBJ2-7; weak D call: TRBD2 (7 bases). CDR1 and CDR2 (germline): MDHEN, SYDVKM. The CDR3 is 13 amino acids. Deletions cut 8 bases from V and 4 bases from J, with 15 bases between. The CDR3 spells CASGGGAEYEQYF. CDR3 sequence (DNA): TGTGCCAGCGGGGGGGGGGCAGAGTACGAGCAGTACTTC.